The entry below gives a single T cell receptor (beta chain) sequence along with its context. Its specific antigen is unknown. No much larger clone is present one base from it, and per-base qualities are unavailable. The donors were healthy, HIV-negative adults with no recently reported acute infections or vaccinations. All donors were Caucasian adults living in Nashville, Tennessee, USA. CD4+ T cells were enriched through magnetic negative selection, after which naive cells were positively selected on CD45RA and the remaining negative fraction served as the memory subset. After blood collection by leukapheresis, PBMCs were isolated using Ficoll-Histopaque density gradient centrifugation and then cryopreserved in the vapor phase of liquid nitrogen. Purity and quantity of every magnetically sorted T cell population were checked by analytical flow cytometry. Genomic DNA was isolated from every sorted fraction and measured by UV absorbance on a Nanodrop 2000c.

The germline V gene provides CDR1 MNHNS and CDR2 SASEGT. Trimming removed 7 bases from V and 2 bases from J; the gene matches leave 7 bases unexplained. Including the terminal cysteine and phenylalanine, the CDR3 comprises 14 residues. Left in the record is the CDR3 DNA by itself, 42 bases read in frame from the first base. This sample is part of a study of shared clonotypes between healthy human individuals (dated by TCRdb to 2020 to 2022). About the investigation overall: The cohort comprised two women and a few men aged 18 to 49 years. For each donor, CD4 naive and CD4 memory were each given three plates, CD8 naive was given two plates, and CD8 memory was given one plate. The study deeply sequenced blood TCR repertoires of about 5 healthy adults to estimate repertoire size and the extent of clonotype sharing between individuals. Libraries were prepared and TCR repertoires were sequenced by different laboratories using diverse techniques, in order to increase sequencing depth and limit assay-specific biases. Between about 0.85 and 9.5 billion PBMCs per donor were obtained by leukapheresis.

Paper-wide results and their limitations: The genetic and exposure-history diversity represented was limited by the small number of donors. Pairwise subsampling led to the expectation that sequencing depth would affect the degree of clonotype sharing among donors. Sharing across four donors was observed for roughly 5% of naive CD4, 3% to 4% of naive CD8, 2% to 2.5% of memory CD4, and about 0.38% of memory CD8 clonotypes. Sampling was restricted to blood, and TCR repertoires in tissue are likely to differ from TCR repertoires in blood. Estimated clonotype richness was generally larger for naive than for memory subsets. Higher generation probabilities were observed for clonotypes shared by all four sorted-subset donors than for non-shared clonotypes. Even with the large sequencing depth, rarefaction of the sorted-subset datasets indicated that sequencing was incomplete.

Using the deep immunoSEQ assay, multiplex PCR amplified TCR CDR3 regions from genomic DNA. Extracted genomic DNA from each cell subset was distributed evenly across all wells of several immunoSEQ 96-well plates, and each plate was treated as a replicate. For sorted subsets, approximately 200 ng of genomic DNA, equivalent to 25,000 to 35,000 T cell genomes, went into each replicate PCR. Purified libraries were quantified with a Qubit 3.0 fluorometer, sized on a Bioanalyzer 2100, and re-quantified with the KAPA Library Quantification kit. Every immunoSEQ 96-well plate was sequenced on a dedicated single-read 150-cycle Illumina NextSeq 550 flow cell. Per the authors' processing: Because only junctional sequences without quality scores were contained in the immunoSEQ output, filtering matching that applied to full-length reads could not be performed. To assign V/J genes and CDR3, sequences were annotated using PyIR, a Python wrapper for IgBLAST v1.9, with IMGT germline references. Reads with weak V/J assignments (E-value above 1e-6), missing CDR3, stop codons, out-of-frame junctions, or ambiguous translated residues were removed. V3J clonotypes were defined as sequences sharing an identical inferred V gene, J gene, and CDR3 amino acid sequence. Percentage overlap between repertoires was calculated by dividing the number of shared unique clonotypes by the size of the smaller repertoire. Richness of each repertoire was evaluated using RTK rarefaction, the Chao1 estimator, and Recon v2.1 estimates of unobserved clonotypes. For all TCRbeta clonotypes obtained by the gDNA method from a handful of donors, generation probabilities were computed with OLGA. TCRdb took this table from immuneACCESS and kept in-frame rearrangements with V and J called. Such tables lack part of the clones; where checked against another copy, unresolved V genes explain under half of the gap, and the rest is unexplained. For V, J and clone size, that table is used; D and trimming come from the DNA. This sample is represented by roughly 1 million clones; about 76% of them were singletons. Clones ranked in the top ten supply 1.4% to 1.5% of the sample.

The sequence is built from TRBV6-1 and TRBJ1-1, and 7 bases in between align with TRBD1. The sequence derives from a man between 18 and 35 years old in good health. The sequenced sample was memory CD4+ T cells sorted from blood. The cell subset or site label of this sample denotes: CD45RA-negative fraction. The nucleotides are TGTGCCAGCACTCCCGGACAGGTTAACACTGAAGCTTTCTTT. The translation is CASTPGQVNTEAFF.